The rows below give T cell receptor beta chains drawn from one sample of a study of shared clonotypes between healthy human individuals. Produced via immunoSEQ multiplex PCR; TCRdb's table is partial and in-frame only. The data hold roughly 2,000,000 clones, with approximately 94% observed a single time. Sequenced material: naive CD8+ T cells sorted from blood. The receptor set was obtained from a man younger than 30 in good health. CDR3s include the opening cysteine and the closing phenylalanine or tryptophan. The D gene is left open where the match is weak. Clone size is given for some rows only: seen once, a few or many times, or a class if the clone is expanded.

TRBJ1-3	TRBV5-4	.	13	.	TGTGCCAGCAGCTTCCACGGTGGAAACACCATATATTTT	CASSFHGGNTIYF
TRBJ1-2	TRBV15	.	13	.	TGTGCCACCAGGGGGGGGCTGAGCTATGGCTACACCTTC	CATRGGLSYGYTF
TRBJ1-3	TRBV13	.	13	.	TGTGCCAGCAGCACACCTAGCCGAAACACCATATATTTT	CASSTPSRNTIYF
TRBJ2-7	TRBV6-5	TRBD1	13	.	TGTGCCAGCAGACTAACAGGGGGTAACGAGCAGTACTTC	CASRLTGGNEQYF
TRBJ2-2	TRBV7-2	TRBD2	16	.	TGCGCCAGCAGCTTAGAAGTAGCGGGTACCGTCCGGGAGCTGTTTTTT	CASSLEVAGTVRELFF
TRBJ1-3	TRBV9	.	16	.	TGTGCCAGCAGCGTAATGTTCCGGGCGGACGGAAACACCATATATTTT	CASSVMFRADGNTIYF
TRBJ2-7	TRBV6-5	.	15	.	TGTGCCAGCAGTTACGGCAGGGGTCTACTTTACGAGCAGTACTTC	CASSYGRGLLYEQYF
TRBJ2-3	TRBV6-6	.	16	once	TGTGCCAGCAGTTACTTTTTAGGGGGAACGGCAGATACGCAGTATTTT	CASSYFLGGTADTQYF
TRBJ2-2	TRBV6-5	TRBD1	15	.	TGTGCCAGCAGTTCAGGGACAGGGGCGACCGGGGAGCTGTTTTTT	CASSSGTGATGELFF
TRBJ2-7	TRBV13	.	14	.	TGTGCCAGCAGCTTAGAGGGAGGCCCCTCCGAGCAGTACTTC	CASSLEGGPSEQYF
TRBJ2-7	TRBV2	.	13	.	TGTGCCAGCACGGAGGGTCCCTCCTACGAGCAGTACTTC	CASTEGPSYEQYF
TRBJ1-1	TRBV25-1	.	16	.	TGTGCCAGCATAGCATCTCCGGGACACCTGAACACTGAAGCTTTCTTT	CASIASPGHLNTEAFF
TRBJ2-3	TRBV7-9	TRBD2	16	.	TGTGCCAGCAGCTCCACTAGCGGCCCTAGCACAGATACGCAGTATTTT	CASSSTSGPSTDTQYF
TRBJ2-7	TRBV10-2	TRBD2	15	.	TGCGCCAGCACCCCGGGTGCGGGGGGTTCCTTAGAGCAGTACTTC	CASTPGAGGSLEQYF
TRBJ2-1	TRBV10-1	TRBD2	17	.	TGCGCCAGCAGTGAGATTCATCGGGAGGGCACATACAATGAGCAGTTCTTC	CASSEIHREGTYNEQFF
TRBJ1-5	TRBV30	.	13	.	TGTGCCTGGAGTTCCGCAGGGAATCAGCCCCAGCATTTT	CAWSSAGNQPQHF
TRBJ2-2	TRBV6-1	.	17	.	TGTGCCAGCAGTGAAGCTGTAAGGGGTTTAGGGACCGGGGAGCTGTTTTTT	CASSEAVRGLGTGELFF
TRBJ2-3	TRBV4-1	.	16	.	TGCGCCAGCAGCCAAAAGACCAGCGGCGACACAGATACGCAGTATTTT	CASSQKTSGDTDTQYF
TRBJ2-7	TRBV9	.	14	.	TGTGCCAGCAGCGTAGAAGGACAGCCCTACGAGCAGTACTTC	CASSVEGQPYEQYF
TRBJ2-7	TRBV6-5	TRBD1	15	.	TGTGCCAGCAGTCCCGACAGGGGGCTCCACTACGAGCAGTACTTC	CASSPDRGLHYEQYF
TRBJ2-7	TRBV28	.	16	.	TGTGCCAGCAGTTCATGGGCAGAGGAGAAAGCCTACGAGCAGTACTTC	CASSSWAEEKAYEQYF
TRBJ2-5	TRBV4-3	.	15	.	TGCGCCAGCAGCCAAGACTTGACTAGTGGTGAGACCCAGTACTTC	CASSQDLTSGETQYF
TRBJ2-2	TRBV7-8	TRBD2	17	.	TGTGCCAGCAGCACACTAGCGGGAGGGCCAAGGACCGGGGAGCTGTTTTTT	CASSTLAGGPRTGELFF
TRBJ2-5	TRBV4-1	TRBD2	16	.	TGCGCCAGCAGCCAAGAGAGCGGGGGGTGGTCAGAGACCCAGTACTTC	CASSQESGGWSETQYF
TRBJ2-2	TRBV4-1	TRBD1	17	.	TGCGCCAGCAGCCAAGTTCCCGGGACAGGGGTCACCGGGGAGCTGTTTTTT	CASSQVPGTGVTGELFF
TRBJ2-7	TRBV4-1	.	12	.	TGCGCCAGCAGCCAAACGGATTACGAGCAGTACTTC	CASSQTDYEQYF
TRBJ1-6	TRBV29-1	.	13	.	TGCAGCGTTGACCTTAGTGATAATTCACCCCTCCACTTT	CSVDLSDNSPLHF
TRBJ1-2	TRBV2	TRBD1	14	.	TGTGCCAGCAGTGAGACAGGGATCAACTATGGCTACACCTTC	CASSETGINYGYTF
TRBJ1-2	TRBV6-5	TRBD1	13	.	TGTGCCAGCAGTTACGGACAGGACTATGGCTACACCTTC	CASSYGQDYGYTF
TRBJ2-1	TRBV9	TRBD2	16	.	TGTGCCAGCAGCGGACTAGCGGGAGGGGACTACAATGAGCAGTTCTTC	CASSGLAGGDYNEQFF
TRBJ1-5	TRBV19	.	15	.	TGTGCCAGTAGTTGGGGGTTGGGGAGTGATCAGCCCCAGCATTTT	CASSWGLGSDQPQHF
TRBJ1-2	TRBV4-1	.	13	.	TGCGCCAGCAGCCAAGACCCCGGGGATGGCTACACCTTC	CASSQDPGDGYTF
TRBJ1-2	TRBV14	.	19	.	.	CASSARFGEGKFTNYGYTF
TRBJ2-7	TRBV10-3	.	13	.	TGTGCCATCAGTGAGGTTGGCTCCTACGAGCAGTACTTC	CAISEVGSYEQYF
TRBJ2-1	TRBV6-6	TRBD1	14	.	TGTGCCAGCAGTTGGGACAGAACGGGCAATGAGCAGTTCTTC	CASSWDRTGNEQFF